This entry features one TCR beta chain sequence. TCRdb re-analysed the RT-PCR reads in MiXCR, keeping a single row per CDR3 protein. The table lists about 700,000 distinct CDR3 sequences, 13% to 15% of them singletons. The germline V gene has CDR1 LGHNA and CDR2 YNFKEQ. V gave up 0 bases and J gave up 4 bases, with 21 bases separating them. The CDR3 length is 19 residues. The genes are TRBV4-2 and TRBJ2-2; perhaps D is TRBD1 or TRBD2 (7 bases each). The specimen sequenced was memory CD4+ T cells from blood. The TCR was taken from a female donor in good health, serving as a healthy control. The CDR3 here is CASSQDRGGSGGGTGELFF. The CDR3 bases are TGTGCCAGCAGCCAAGATCGAGGGGGCTCGGGAGGAGGCACCGGGGAGCTGTTTTTT.